The T cell receptor beta chain described here comes from a study of identical twins. A universal primer site was created by template switching, with the cDNA bearing unique molecular identifiers. TCRdb passed the 5' RACE reads through MiXCR, listing each CDR3 protein once. The sample lists hundreds of thousands of distinct CDR3 sequences; 8.6% were seen once. V was clipped by 2 bases and J by 0 bases; unmatched bases: 5. CDR1 and CDR2 (germline): SEHNR, FQNEAQ (reference sequence). This CDR3 is 17 amino acids long. The sample also formed part of further work on yellow fever vaccine responses in identical twins.

This clonotype was obtained from a woman younger than 35 in good health. Material for sequencing was PBMCs. The chain has TRBV7-9 and TRBJ2-7, with 12 positions matching TRBD2. The CDR3 loop reads CASSLPTSGGTSYEQYF. Written as DNA, the CDR3 is TGTGCCAGCAGCTTACCAACTAGCGGGGGGACCTCCTACGAGCAGTACTTC.